This TCR beta chain was profiled in a study of cytomegalovirus exposure and HLA in healthy donors. The wider study: HLA-typed donors were the source of approximately 88 million unique TCRs held in an early data release. The study's findings and limits: Presence/absence comparisons presumed near-even sequencing depth among donors. Common viral pathogens were later found to be apparently linked to several of the most significant clusters. Immune exposure was documented only through CMV serostatus.

As regards this clone: Its antigen is currently unknown.

PCR employed 60 Vbeta and 13 Jbeta primers. Here immunoSEQ multiplex PCR was the method, and the copy in TCRdb shows in-frame clones only, minus some. The table shows 100,000 to 150,000 clones, with around four fifths occurring only once. The length of the CDR3 is 15 residues. Germline CDR1 and CDR2: MDHEN and SYDVKM. The V and J ends lost 8 bases and 6 bases, in that order; junction bases with no gene match: 11. V is TRBV28 and J is TRBJ1-3, with 9 bases identical to TRBD1. Sequenced sample: PBMCs. This sequence was found in a woman between 40 and 50 years old in good health and CMV-seropositive. The DNA for the CDR3 is TGTGCCAGCGGAGACCCCGGGACAGGGTTAAACACCATATATTTT. This sequence encodes CASGDPGTGLNTIYF.